The 3 T cell receptor beta chains listed next were all sequenced from one sample in a study of CD8+ T cells in alopecia areata. Extracted RNA was reverse transcribed into cDNA, the sequencing template. The data were produced by immunoSEQ multiplex PCR, yet TCRdb's version contains in-frame clones alone and is incomplete. The sample lists under 250,000 clones; roughly 57% were seen once. Here the sequenced sample was CD4+ T cells sorted from blood, taken at week 0. The receptors were sampled from a human donor with alopecia areata.

This clone has more than one count but fewer than ten. CDR3 nucleotides: TGTGCCAGCAGCCCGCGGGGGAGCACAGATACGCAGTATTTT. Residues: CASSPRGSTDTQYF. The chain has TRBV5-4 and TRBJ2-3; TRBD2 matches 7 bases. Germline V gene lookup returns CDR1 SGHNT and CDR2 YYREEE (reference sequence). V shed 4 bases, J shed 0 bases, and the junction held 2 bases outside the gene matches. The CDR3 totals 14 residues.

This clone has only a few counts. The chain is built from TRBV11-2 and TRBJ1-2; maybe TRBD1 (5 bases). Trimming shortened V by 0 bases and J by 8 bases, and 16 bases separated the two germline ends. Per germline, CDR1 SGHAT and CDR2 FQNNGV. The CDR3 totals 15 residues. This CDR3 is CASSLDPQGDRGYTF. In DNA form, the CDR3 reads TGTGCCAGCAGCTTAGATCCTCAAGGGGATCGGGGCTACACCTTC.

This clone appeared a few times. This chain uses TRBV18 with TRBJ2-5; D not certain. The V end was cut by 1 base, the J end by 2 bases, with 5 bases between. Germline CDR1 KGHSH, CDR2 LQKENI. The CDR3 has 13 residues. CDR3 residues: CASSPRHQETQYF. CDR3 bases: TGTGCCAGCTCACCACGGCATCAAGAGACCCAGTACTTC.